The sequence of this T cell receptor (beta chain) was determined in a study of brain T cells in children with intractable seizures. Noted time point: blood from clinic visit 5 months post-surgery; TSC patient then seizure free. Sequencing was limited to surgery cases with top T cell transcript signatures in brain tissue. Pre-surgery treatment included at least one anti-epileptic drug. Overall study results and limits: Only CDR3 sequence similarity suggested viral specificity, without known HCMV serostatus.

Details on this clone: The antigen is undetermined.

Clones were sequenced by immunoSEQ multiplex PCR, and TCRdb holds only the in-frame ones, with some missing. Here the sample spans approximately 330,000 clones, about 93% being singletons. Germline values: CDR1 PRHDT, CDR2 FYEKMQ (reference sequence). CDR3 length: 15 residues. J lost 4 bases, V lost 0 bases, and 5 bases had no gene match. The receptor's source is a boy under two years old with tuberous sclerosis and intractable seizures. V usage is TRBV13 and J usage is TRBJ2-7, with 8 positions matching TRBD1. Sequencing was performed on peripheral blood, taken more than 4 months after surgery. CDR3 region: CASSLGSGGGYEQYF. The DNA of the CDR3 is TGTGCCAGCAGCTTAGGGTCAGGGGGCGGGTACGAGCAGTACTTC. Full variable domain (remainder filled in from reference TRBV13 and TRBJ2-7): AAGVIQSPRHLIKEKRETATLKCYPIPRHDTVYWYQQGPGQDPQFLISFYEKMQSDKGSIPDRFSAQQFSDYHSELNMSSLELGDSALYFCASSLGSGGGYEQYFGPGTRLTVT.